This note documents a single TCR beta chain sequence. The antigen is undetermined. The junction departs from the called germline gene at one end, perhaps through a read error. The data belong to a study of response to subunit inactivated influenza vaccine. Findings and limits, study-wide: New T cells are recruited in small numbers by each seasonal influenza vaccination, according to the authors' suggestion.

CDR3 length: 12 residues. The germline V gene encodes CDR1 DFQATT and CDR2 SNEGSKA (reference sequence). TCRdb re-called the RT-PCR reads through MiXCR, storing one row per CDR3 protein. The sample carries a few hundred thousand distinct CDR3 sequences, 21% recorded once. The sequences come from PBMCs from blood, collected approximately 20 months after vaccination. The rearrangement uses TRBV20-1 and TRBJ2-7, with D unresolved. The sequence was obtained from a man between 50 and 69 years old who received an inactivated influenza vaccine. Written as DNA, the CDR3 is TGCAGTGCTAGCCCCATCTCCCGGACCCCTGACTTC. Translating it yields CSASPISRTPDF.